The 15 T cell receptor beta chains below come from one sample, sequenced in a study of preoperative IRX-2 immunotherapy in early breast cancer. As for treatment: preoperative locoregional IRX-2 cytokine immunotherapy. Clones were read by immunoSEQ multiplex PCR, and TCRdb kept only the in-frame ones, dropping some. Of 25,000 to 30,000 clones in the sample, about four fifths were seen once. Sampling was conducted from a patient treated with IRX-2 immunotherapy. All receptors come from a human donor with breast cancer.

The chain carries TRBV18 and TRBJ2-1; maybe TRBD1 (7 bases). Per germline, CDR1 KGHSH and CDR2 LQKENI. V was cut by 6 bases and J by 1 base, with 19 bases left in between. CDR3 size: 17 residues. The CDR3 bases are TGTGCCAGCTCCCCGTTTTTCGGGGGACAGTCCTACAATGAGCAGTTCTTC. Its translation is CASSPFFGGQSYNEQFF.

This clone showed up just once. This chain links TRBV29-1 with TRBJ2-1; TRBD1 matches at 7 bases. Germline CDR1 and CDR2: SQVTM and ANQGSEA. This CDR3 has 14 residues. Germline trimming cut 3 bases from V and 7 bases from J; bases unmatched to any gene: 9. The CDR3 region is CSVDPGTALNEQFF. CDR3 in DNA: TGCAGCGTTGATCCCGGGACAGCCCTTAATGAGCAGTTCTTC.

This clone appeared a few times. The chain carries TRBV6-8 and TRBJ1-3, with D possibly being TRBD1 (6 bases). The CDR3 spans 13 residues. Germline CDR1 and CDR2: MNHGY and SAAAGT. The V and J ends lost 10 bases and 6 bases respectively, with 16 bases between them. The CDR3 DNA follows: TGTGCCATCAGGAACAGGGAGGAAAACACCATATATTTT. Translated, it gives CAIRNREENTIYF.

The V call is TRBV7-1, the J call TRBJ2-7, with TRBD2 identical over 13 bases. TRBV7-1 is reported as an ORF; its role is uncertain. This CDR3 has 17 amino acids. J lost 3 bases, V lost 5 bases, and 10 bases had no gene match. CDR3 region: CASSNRLAGGGGYEQYF. For the CDR3, the DNA is TGTGCCAGCAGCAACAGACTAGCGGGAGGAGGTGGCTACGAGCAGTACTTC.

The CDR3 nucleotides are TGTGCCAGCAGCTTAACCGACAGGGACTATGGCTACACCTTC. It codes for CASSLTDRDYGYTF. This chain joins TRBV11-3 and TRBJ1-2; 7 bases agree with TRBD1. The V segment lost 2 bases and the J segment 3 bases; nucleotides outside the gene matches: 3. The CDR3 contains 14 residues. The germline CDR1 and CDR2 sequences are SGHNT and YENEEA.

The rearrangement joins TRBV19 to TRBJ1-6; D call uncertain. CDR1 and CDR2 (germline): LNHDA, SQIVND (reference sequence). The germline V and J ends were trimmed by 6 bases and 9 bases, with 15 bases remaining between them. The CDR3 spans 14 residues. The DNA of the CDR3 is TGTGCCAGTAGGACCCTCCTGACTCCTTCACCCCTCCACTTT. Translated: CASRTLLTPSPLHF. Full variable domain (rest looked up from reference TRBV19 and TRBJ1-6): DGGITQSPKYLFRKEGQNVTLSCEQNLNHDAMYWYRQDPGQGLRLIYYSQIVNDFQKGDIAEGYSVSREKKESFPLTVTSAQKNPTAFYLCASRTLLTPSPLHFGNGTRLTVT.

The chain links TRBV28 to TRBJ1-5, with TRBD1 as a possible D gene (6 bases). V was cut by 5 bases and J by 6 bases, with 20 bases left in between. The CDR3 consists of 16 residues. CDR1 is MDHEN, CDR2 SYDVKM, per germline. CDR3 in amino acids: CASSAPGTRGSQPQHF. CDR3 nucleotides: TGTGCCAGCAGTGCGCCTGGGACGAGGGGGAGTCAGCCCCAGCATTTT.

The chain combines TRBV7-1 with TRBJ2-1, with 10 bases lining up with TRBD2. TRBV7-1 is known as an ORF, though its function is uncertain. The CDR3 has 14 residues. J was trimmed by 6 bases and V by 7 bases; bases with no gene match: 6. This chain's CDR3 is CASTRTSGVNEQFF. CDR3 bases: TGTGCCAGCACTCGGACTAGCGGAGTCAATGAGCAGTTCTTC.

This chain links TRBV2 with TRBJ2-1; 9 nucleotides agree with TRBD2. The germline gives CDR1 SNHLY, CDR2 FYNNEI. CDR3 length equals 15 residues. J gave up 4 bases and V 6 bases, and 7 bases lay outside the gene matches. The CDR3 bases are TGTGCCAGCAGAGCCTCTAGCGGGAATTACAATGAGCAGTTCTTC. It encodes CASRASSGNYNEQFF.

The chain is built from TRBV12-5 and TRBJ2-3; weak D call: TRBD2 (6 bases). The CDR3 covers 13 residues. In germline, CDR1 is LGHNT, CDR2 FRNRAP. CDR3 sequence reads: CASAWDSTDTQYF. The CDR3 DNA follows: TGTGCCAGCGCATGGGACTCCACAGATACGCAGTATTTT.

This rearrangement joins TRBV12-5 to TRBJ2-1; the match to TRBD1 covers 12 bases. The CDR3 sequence is 16 residues long. Germline V gene lookup returns CDR1 LGHNT and CDR2 FRNRAP. This chain's CDR3 is CASNAGDRGRLNEQFF. Here the CDR3 DNA reads TGTGCCAGCAACGCAGGGGACAGGGGGCGCCTCAATGAGCAGTTCTTC. Together with reference TRBV12-5 and TRBJ2-1, the CDR3 gives the full variable domain: DARVTQTPRHKVTEMGQEVTMRCQPILGHNTVFWYRQTMMQGLELLAYFRNRAPLDDSGMPKDRFSAEMPDATLATLKIQPSEPRDSAVYFCASNAGDRGRLNEQFFGPGTRLTVL.

The chain recombines TRBV28 with TRBJ1-2; D is ambiguous. CDR3 size: 15 residues. V was cut by 6 bases and J by 5 bases, with 19 bases left in between. Germline loops: CDR1 MDHEN, CDR2 SYDVKM. The DNA of the CDR3 is TGTGCCAGCAGCCCCCCTAGTGGAATCGCATATGGCTACACCTTC. Amino acid sequence: CASSPPSGIAYGYTF.

This clone was detected once. This chain connects TRBV11-3 to TRBJ2-7; TRBD2 aligns across 7 bases. Germline V lookup: CDR1 SGHNT, CDR2 YENEEA. With 1 base clipped from V and 7 bases from J, the junction kept 7 bases outside the gene matches. The CDR3 has 14 amino acids. In DNA form, the CDR3 reads TGTGCCAGCAGCTTAGGGGCGGGAGTAGGTGAGCAGTACTTC. Translation: CASSLGAGVGEQYF.

The chain joins TRBV19 to TRBJ2-7; no clear D gene. CDR1 LNHDA and CDR2 SQIVND come from the germline V gene (reference sequence). The CDR3 sequence is 13 residues long. V was cut by 3 bases and J by 3 bases, with 9 bases left in between. The CDR3 bases are TGTGCCAGTAGTATCCGATGGAACTACGAGCAGTACTTC. This translates into CASSIRWNYEQYF.

This clone is a singleton in its sample. The chain is built from TRBV19 and TRBJ2-1, with TRBD1 matching 9 bases. Looked up from germline, CDR1 is LNHDA and CDR2 is SQIVND (reference sequence). V dropped 5 bases and J dropped 8; count of bases not matched to a gene: 10. The CDR3 sequence is 15 residues long. CDR3 bases: TGTGCCAGTAGTGACCGGGACAGGGTTGGCGATGAGCAGTTCTTC. Translating gives CASSDRDRVGDEQFF.